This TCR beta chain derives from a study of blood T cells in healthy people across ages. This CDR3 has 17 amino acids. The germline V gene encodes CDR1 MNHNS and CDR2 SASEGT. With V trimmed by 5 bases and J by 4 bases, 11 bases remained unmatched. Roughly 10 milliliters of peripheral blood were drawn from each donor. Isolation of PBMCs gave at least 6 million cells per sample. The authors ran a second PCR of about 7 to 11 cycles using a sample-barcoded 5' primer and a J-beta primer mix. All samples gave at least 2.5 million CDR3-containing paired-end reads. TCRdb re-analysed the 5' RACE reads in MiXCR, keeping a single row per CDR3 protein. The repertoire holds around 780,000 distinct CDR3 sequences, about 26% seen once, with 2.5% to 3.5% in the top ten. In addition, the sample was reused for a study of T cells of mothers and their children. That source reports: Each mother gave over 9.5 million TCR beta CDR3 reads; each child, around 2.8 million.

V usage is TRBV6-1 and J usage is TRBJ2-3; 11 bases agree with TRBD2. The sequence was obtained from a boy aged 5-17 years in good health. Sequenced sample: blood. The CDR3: CASSRPTSGATSDTQYF. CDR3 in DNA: TGTGCCAGCAGTCGACCGACTAGCGGGGCTACCTCAGATACGCAGTATTTT.